What follows are 16 T cell receptor beta chains derived from one specimen sequenced in a study of cytomegalovirus exposure and HLA in healthy donors. Primers included in the PCR were 60 Vbeta and 13 Jbeta primers. The repertoire was sequenced with immunoSEQ multiplex PCR; TCRdb's copy has only in-frame clones and lacks some. This table has around 170,000 clones, roughly four fifths appearing once. Sequencing input: PBMCs. The receptors shown here come from a man in his forties or fifties in good health and CMV-seronegative.

V gene TRBV5-1 combines with J gene TRBJ2-1, with 7 bases identical to TRBD2. Germline loops: CDR1 SGHRS, CDR2 YFSETQ. CDR3 size: 16 residues. The V gene end was trimmed by 7 bases and the J gene end by 7 bases; junction bases not matched to a gene: 17. The CDR3 DNA is TGCGCCAGCGTACCCGGGGGGACGGGAGGCCTGAATGAGCAGTTCTTC. Protein sequence: CASVPGGTGGLNEQFF. The whole variable domain, filled in from reference TRBV5-1 and TRBJ2-1, reads KAGVTQTPRYLIKTRGQQVTLSCSPISGHRSVSWYQQTPGQGLQFLFEYFSETQRNKGNFPGRFSGRQFSNSRSEMNVSTLELGDSALYLCASVPGGTGGLNEQFFGPGTRLTVL.

This clone was seen only a few times. The chain links TRBV6-1 to TRBJ2-1; no firm D call. The CDR3 has 14 residues. Germline values: CDR1 MNHNS, CDR2 SASEGT. V shed 1 base and J shed 5 bases, with 9 bases lying between them. The CDR3 here is CASSEVYSNNEQFF. In DNA, the CDR3 is TGTGCCAGCAGTGAAGTTTACTCGAACAATGAGCAGTTCTTC.

This chain uses TRBV7-8 with TRBJ2-5; unclear D gene. This CDR3 comprises 12 residues. The V gene lost 5 bases and the J gene lost 7 bases, with 11 bases spanning the gap. Germline V gene data show CDR1 as SGHVS and CDR2 as FQNEAQ. This CDR3 is CASSSIDRTQYF. The CDR3 nucleotides read TGTGCCAGCAGCAGCATCGATCGGACCCAGTACTTC. The full variable domain, with the rest looked up from reference TRBV7-8 and TRBJ2-5, is GAGVSQSPRYKVAKRGQDVALRCDPISGHVSLFWYQQALGQGPEFLTYFQNEAQLDKSGLPSDRFFAERPEGSVSTLKIQRTQQEDSAVYLCASSSIDRTQYFGPGTRLLVL.

This chain joins TRBV2 and TRBJ1-5; D gene unclear. The CDR3 totals 13 residues. V was cut by 7 bases and J by 4 bases, with 11 bases left in between. The germline V gene has CDR1 SNHLY and CDR2 FYNNEI. The CDR3 DNA reads as TGTGCCAGCATCGAGGGAAGAAATCAGCCCCAGCATTTT. It codes for CASIEGRNQPQHF.

The chain uses TRBV6-1 and TRBJ2-1; D might be TRBD2 (5 bases). In germline, CDR1 is MNHNS, CDR2 SASEGT. The CDR3 contains 13 residues. Trimming pared 7 bases from V and 0 bases from J, leaving 7 bases between. CDR3 bases: TGTGCCAGCACGGGGTACTCCTACAATGAGCAGTTCTTC. The encoded protein is CASTGYSYNEQFF.

The rearrangement uses TRBV19 and TRBJ1-2, with 10 bases that match TRBD1. Germline CDR1 LNHDA, CDR2 SQIVND (reference sequence). CDR3 size: 14 residues. V lost 4 bases to trimming and J lost 4 bases; unmatched junction nucleotides: 3. For the CDR3, the DNA is TGTGCCAGTAGTAGGGACAGGGGCGGCTATGGCTACACCTTC. Translating gives CASSRDRGGYGYTF.

The V and J genes are TRBV11-3 and TRBJ2-1; D is uncertain. This CDR3 contains 15 residues. The germline V and J ends were trimmed by 2 bases and 4 bases, with 12 bases remaining between them. Germline V lookup: CDR1 SGHNT, CDR2 YENEEA. The CDR3: CASSLRGLQYNEQFF. The CDR3 coding sequence is TGTGCCAGCAGCTTACGTGGCTTACAATACAATGAGCAGTTCTTC. Combining the CDR3 with reference TRBV11-3 and TRBJ2-1 gives the whole variable domain EAGVVQSPRYKIIEKKQPVAFWCNPISGHNTLYWYLQNLGQGPELLIRYENEEAVDDSQLPKDRFSAERLKGVDSTLKIQPAELGDSAVYLCASSLRGLQYNEQFFGPGTRLTVL.

As regards this clone: Mismatch with germline at one junction end may stem from a read error. This chain joins TRBV10-2 and TRBJ2-4; TRBD2 matches at 8 bases. Germline V gene lookup returns CDR1 WSHSY and CDR2 SAAADI. The CDR3 spans 17 residues. The CDR3 protein is CASSSNDGRGAKNSQYF. CDR3 nucleotide sequence: TGCGCCAGCAGTAGTAACGACGGGAGGGGGGCCAAAAACAGTCAGTACTTC.

The table lists this clone with a count of one. The CDR3 DNA reads as TGTGCCAGTAGTGCTAGCGGGTTTCCCTACAATGAGCAGTTCTTC. Amino acids: CASSASGFPYNEQFF. The chain recombines TRBV19 with TRBJ2-1; TRBD2 agrees at 8 bases. The CDR3 loop spans 15 amino acids. V lost 5 bases and J lost 2; bases outside the gene matches: 5. Germline V gene sequence: CDR1 LNHDA, CDR2 SQIVND (reference sequence).

DNA of the CDR3: TGTGCCAGCAGTCACTTCGGACTAGGAAGGGATACGCAGTATTTT. Translated: CASSHFGLGRDTQYF. J is TRBJ2-3 and V is TRBV11-2; 7 nucleotides align to TRBD2. After removal of 6 bases from V and 6 bases from J, the junction contained 12 bases not matched to a gene. Germline lookup yields CDR1 SGHAT and CDR2 FQNNGV. This CDR3 comprises 15 residues.

This clone was counted between two and nine times. The chain carries TRBV2 and TRBJ2-4, with D perhaps matching TRBD2 (7 bases). This CDR3 has 15 residues. With 5 bases removed from V and 16 bases from J, the gap between germline ends came to 27 bases. Germline V gene data show CDR1 as SNHLY and CDR2 as FYNNEI. CDR3 amino acids: CASSPRGGFVGGGYF. Written as DNA, the CDR3 is TGTGCCAGCAGTCCTCGTGGGGGCTTCGTGGGGGGGGGATACTTC.

A single count supports this clone. The rearrangement uses TRBV6-6 and TRBJ1-5, with 10 bases that match TRBD1. The CDR3 is 15 residues long. Germline values: CDR1 MNHNY, CDR2 SVGAGI (reference sequence). V lost 4 bases to trimming and J lost 3 bases; unmatched junction nucleotides: 3. CDR3 nucleotide sequence: TGTGCCAGCAGTTCGGACAGGGGGAACAATCAGCCCCAGCATTTT. Translating it yields CASSSDRGNNQPQHF.

The chain recombines TRBV29-1 with TRBJ1-5; 7 bases line up with TRBD1. The CDR3 totals 13 residues. The trim removed 6 bases at V and 4 bases at J, leaving 6 bases unmatched. CDR1 is SQVTM and CDR2 is ANQGSEA in the germline V gene. The CDR3: CSVGTDENQPQHF. CDR3 bases: TGCAGCGTCGGGACAGATGAAAATCAGCCCCAGCATTTT.

The gene calls are TRBV19 and TRBJ1-4, with D unclear. Germline-derived CDR1 and CDR2 are LNHDA and SQIVND (reference sequence). This CDR3 contains 15 residues. V was clipped by 7 bases and J by 8 bases, with 20 bases between them. Written as DNA, the CDR3 is TGTGCCAGTACCCTTTTCGGGTCCGCCGGCGAAAAACTGTTTTTT. Translated, it gives CASTLFGSAGEKLFF. Looking up the rest from reference TRBV19 and TRBJ1-4 gives the full variable domain: DGGITQSPKYLFRKEGQNVTLSCEQNLNHDAMYWYRQDPGQGLRLIYYSQIVNDFQKGDIAEGYSVSREKKESFPLTVTSAQKNPTAFYLCASTLFGSAGEKLFFGSGTQLSVL.

The chain links TRBV15 to TRBJ1-5; D call uncertain. This CDR3 is built from 19 residues. V lost 1 base and J 2 bases, leaving 21 bases between the germline ends. Germline V CDR1 and CDR2: LNHNV, YYDKDF (reference sequence). CDR3 region: CATSRGRTTMATGNQPQHF. The CDR3 DNA is TGTGCCACCAGCAGAGGAAGGACTACCATGGCAACTGGCAATCAGCCCCAGCATTTT.

V gene TRBV5-1 combines with J gene TRBJ2-1, with 7 bases matching TRBD1. Germline-derived CDR1 and CDR2 are SGHRS and YFSETQ. The CDR3 extends over 16 amino acids. J gave up 7 bases and V 0 bases, and 10 bases lay outside the gene matches. As DNA, the CDR3 is TGCGCCAGCAGCTTGGCCGGACAGGTCGTGGGAAATGAGCAGTTCTTC. This encodes CASSLAGQVVGNEQFF.